What follows are 18 T cell receptor beta chains derived from one specimen sequenced in a study of blood T cell repertoires in COVID-19. This table comes from immunoSEQ multiplex PCR, and its TCRdb copy is limited to in-frame clones, with some not included. This sample has about 81,000 clones, with almost 90% found just once. Sequencing was done on a sample of peripheral blood. These receptors came from an elderly woman with acute or convalescent COVID-19.

This clone was seen just once. V and J are TRBV3-1 (or the pseudogene TRBV3-2) and TRBJ1-1, with D unclear. The V and J ends lost 2 bases and 4 bases respectively, with 11 bases between them. The CDR3 loop spans 14 amino acids. Looked up from germline, CDR1 is LGHDT and CDR2 is YNNKEL (reference sequence). The CDR3 nucleotides are TGTGCCAGCAGCCAATTATTGGAGGGCACTGAAGCTTTCTTT. This gives the protein CASSQLLEGTEAFF.

The J gene is TRBJ2-7, the V gene TRBV15; 11 bases fit TRBD1. Germline V CDR1 and CDR2: LNHNV, YYDKDF (reference sequence). With V trimmed by 1 base and J by 5 bases, 7 bases remained unmatched. The CDR3 covers 16 residues. The CDR3 is CATSRVRVDRGHEQYF. In DNA form, the CDR3 reads TGTGCCACCAGCAGAGTGAGGGTGGACAGGGGGCACGAGCAGTACTTC. The full variable domain, completed using reference TRBV15 and TRBJ2-7, is DAMVIQNPRYQVTQFGKPVTLSCSQTLNHNVMYWYQQKSSQAPKLLFHYYDKDFNNEADTPDNFQSRRPNTSFCFLDIRSPGLGDTAMYLCATSRVRVDRGHEQYFGPGTRLTVT.

V and J are TRBV9 and TRBJ2-7; D perhaps matches TRBD1 (5 bases). CDR3 size: 16 residues. CDR1 SGDLS and CDR2 YYNGEE come from the germline V gene. Trimming took 0 bases from V and 2 from J, leaving 15 bases between them. The CDR3 loop is CASSVGSDSPTYEQYF. Here the CDR3 DNA reads TGTGCCAGCAGCGTAGGTTCCGACAGTCCTACCTACGAGCAGTACTTC.

The genes are TRBV19 and TRBJ1-2; 8 nucleotides match TRBD1. V trimming: 5 bases; J trimming: 3 bases; junction bases outside the gene matches: 8. The CDR3 covers 15 residues. The germline V gene encodes CDR1 LNHDA and CDR2 SQIVND (reference sequence). The CDR3 spells CASSPLTGVDYGYTF. DNA for the CDR3: TGTGCCAGTAGTCCGCTGACAGGGGTCGACTATGGCTACACCTTC.

The chain is built from TRBV9 and TRBJ2-2, with unresolved D. CDR1 is SGDLS, CDR2 YYNGEE, per germline. V lost 1 base to trimming and J lost 0 bases, with 4 bases between them. There are 14 residues in the CDR3. The CDR3 region has the DNA TGTGCCAGCAGCGTACAGACGAACACCGGGGAGCTGTTTTTT. Amino acid sequence: CASSVQTNTGELFF.

The CDR3 DNA follows: TGTGCCAGCAGCAGAGAACAGCTGAACACTGAAGCTTTCTTT. Amino acids: CASSREQLNTEAFF. J is TRBJ1-1 and V is TRBV21-1; the D call of TRBD1 is as the table states it, not checked on the DNA. TRBV21-1 is noted as a pseudogene. The CDR3 is 14 amino acids.

The gene calls are TRBV3-1 (or the pseudogene TRBV3-2) and TRBJ1-5; D remains ambiguous. The V gene lost 0 bases and the J gene lost 6 bases, with 6 bases spanning the gap. The CDR3 runs 13 residues. Germline assignment: CDR1 LGHDT and CDR2 YNNKEL (reference sequence). CDR3 in amino acids: CASSQDEGQPQHF. Written as DNA, the CDR3 is TGTGCCAGCAGCCAAGATGAGGGTCAGCCCCAGCATTTT.

The V and J genes are TRBV11-2 and TRBJ1-2, with 9 bases aligning to TRBD1. Germline trimming cut 5 bases from V and 4 bases from J; bases unmatched to any gene: 5. Germline V lookup: CDR1 SGHAT, CDR2 FQNNGV. This CDR3 has 14 amino acids. CDR3 DNA: TGTGCCAGCAGCCACAGGGGGCAATTCTATGGCTACACCTTC. Translation gives CASSHRGQFYGYTF.

This clone turned up a few times. The V gene is TRBV21-1, the J gene TRBJ2-7; the D segment call TRBD1 is taken from the table without a DNA check. TRBV21-1 is shown as a pseudogene. The CDR3 loop spans 14 amino acids. Here the CDR3 reads CASNAGASGNEQYF. CDR3 in DNA: TGTGCCAGCAACGCAGGGGCTTCGGGGAACGAGCAGTACTTC.

CDR3 residues: CSVEIGRGTEAFF. Here the CDR3 DNA reads TGCAGCGTTGAAATTGGACGGGGGACTGAAGCTTTCTTT. The chain links TRBV29-1 to TRBJ1-1; maybe TRBD1 (5 bases). CDR3 length: 13 residues. CDR1 is SQVTM and CDR2 is ANQGSEA in the germline V gene. Deletions cut 2 bases from V and 5 bases from J, with 12 bases between.

J is TRBJ1-6 and V is TRBV28; D not certain. V shed 4 bases and J shed 9 bases, with 10 bases lying between them. This CDR3 is built from 13 residues. The V gene's germline CDR1 is MDHEN and CDR2 SYDVKM. Here the CDR3 DNA reads TGTGCCAGCAGTTCGCCAGCGCGTTCACCCCTCCACTTT. It specifies CASSSPARSPLHF.

The rearrangement links TRBV6-5 to TRBJ2-2; 8 bases line up with TRBD1. V lost 11 bases, J lost 0 bases, and 2 bases stayed unmatched. This CDR3 is built from 13 residues. Germline V gives CDR1 MNHEY, CDR2 SVGAGI. DNA of the CDR3: TGTGCCGGGGGACAGGCGAACACCGGGGAGCTGTTTTTT. Translation gives CAGGQANTGELFF.

This rearrangement joins TRBV11-1 to TRBJ2-1; TRBD2 might be the D (6 bases). V lost 6 bases to trimming and J lost 1 base, with 16 bases between them. This CDR3 spans 16 amino acids. Per the germline V gene, CDR1 is SGHAT and CDR2 is FQDESV (reference sequence). The CDR3 is CASSSRIADSYNEQFF. The CDR3 DNA reads as TGTGCCAGCAGTAGTAGGATAGCGGATTCCTACAATGAGCAGTTCTTC.

The V gene is TRBV28, the J gene TRBJ2-7, with TRBD1 identical over 7 bases. CDR1 is MDHEN, CDR2 SYDVKM, per germline. The CDR3 is 14 residues long. With V trimmed by 4 bases and J by 4 bases, 7 bases remained unmatched. DNA for the CDR3: TGTGCCAGCAGTTCGGACAGGAGAGGGTACGAGCAGTACTTC. Amino acid sequence: CASSSDRRGYEQYF.

The chain has TRBV18 and TRBJ1-1; 12 nucleotides match TRBD1. Trimming cost V 4 bases and J 4 bases; bases outside gene matches: 13. The germline V gene has CDR1 KGHSH and CDR2 LQKENI. The CDR3 has 18 residues. The CDR3 reads CASSLTGTGGSKGTEAFF. In DNA form, the CDR3 reads TGTGCCAGCTCACTCACCGGGACAGGGGGCAGTAAGGGCACTGAAGCTTTCTTT.

This clone has only a few counts. The J gene is TRBJ2-1, the V gene TRBV3-1 (or the pseudogene TRBV3-2), with 11 positions matching TRBD2. The CDR3 is made up of 16 amino acids. V trimming: 4 bases; J trimming: 4 bases; junction bases outside the gene matches: 6. Germline-derived CDR1 and CDR2 are LGHDT and YNNKEL (reference sequence). The DNA for the CDR3 is TGTGCCAGCAGCCCCGGGGTAGCGGGGGGGTACAATGAGCAGTTCTTC. Translating it yields CASSPGVAGGYNEQFF.

The J gene is TRBJ1-1, the V gene TRBV11-2, with 7 bases aligning to TRBD1. Germline V gene lookup returns CDR1 SGHAT and CDR2 FQNNGV. The CDR3 is made up of 15 amino acids. V was clipped by 2 bases and J by 1 base; unmatched bases: 4. CDR3 nucleotides: TGTGCCAGCAGCTTACCAGGGGGAAGGAACACTGAAGCTTTCTTT. This translates into CASSLPGGRNTEAFF.

The chain has TRBV5-1 and TRBJ2-5; 11 bases line up with TRBD2. Germline V gives CDR1 SGHRS, CDR2 YFSETQ. J lost 5 bases, V lost 4 bases, and 1 base had no gene match. The CDR3 has 13 residues. CDR3: CASSGTSGETQYF. The CDR3 coding sequence is TGCGCCAGCAGCGGGACTAGCGGTGAGACCCAGTACTTC.